The clone carrying this TCR beta chain was recorded a few times. It was template switching that added a universal primer site, and there were unique molecular identifiers on the cDNA. TCRdb reprocessed the 5' RACE reads with MiXCR, giving one entry per CDR3 protein. The profile shows 400,000 to 500,000 distinct CDR3 sequences, 13% to 15% of them singletons. The entry originates in a study of identical twins. The CDR3 has 14 residues. The germline V gene encodes CDR1 SNHLY and CDR2 FYNNEI. Trimming cost V 4 bases and J 3 bases, with 12 bases left between them. These data were likewise used in another study, on yellow fever vaccine responses in identical twins.

Source material: CD4+ T cells sorted from blood. This receptor was obtained from a woman younger than 30 in good health. The V and J genes are TRBV2 and TRBJ1-1; D unresolved. Here the CDR3 DNA reads TGTGCCAGCAGTGTACGGACGTCCGACACTGAAGCTTTCTTT. Translating it yields CASSVRTSDTEAFF.